This T cell receptor (beta chain) was sequenced for a study of cytomegalovirus exposure and HLA in healthy donors. Study observations and caveats: It was reported that the classifier diagnosed cytomegalovirus status with high specificity and sensitivity in both the original and validation cohorts. After further analysis at a later stage, 15,000 to 20,000 TCR beta sequences were associated with HLA alleles at 0.05 false discovery rate.

On this clone: What it recognizes is unknown.

This PCR relied on a set of 60 Vbeta primers and 13 Jbeta primers. The data were produced by immunoSEQ multiplex PCR, yet TCRdb's version contains in-frame clones alone and is incomplete. The sample totals 200,000 to 250,000 clones. V was shortened by 5 bases and J by 4 bases, with 10 bases between the two germline ends. This CDR3 has 13 residues. Germline values: CDR1 SGHNT, CDR2 YENEEA. The V call is TRBV11-3, the J call TRBJ2-3, with D maybe TRBD1 (5 bases). Sequences were obtained from PBMCs. The source of this sequence is a woman younger than 45 in good health and CMV-seropositive. The CDR3 bases are TGTGCCAGCAGCGCGATGGGGCCAGATACGCAGTATTTT. It codes for CASSAMGPDTQYF.